This TCR beta chain was retrieved from a study of human thymus T cells. Study-level results: Within thymic and blood repertoires, V and J gene usage appeared to be biased. Related work showed strongly overlapping thymic repertoires across unrelated individuals.

V lost 7 bases to trimming and J lost 3 bases; unmatched junction nucleotides: 8. The CDR3 runs to 14 residues. CDR1 and CDR2 (germline): LGHNT, FRNRAP. Worth noting for this clone: Antigen specificity is unknown.

Corrective cardiac surgery supplied the resected thymus tissue. Finnish infants who were healthy and having corrective surgery for congenital heart defects made up the donors. Method: immunoSEQ multiplex PCR; TCRdb's copy keeps in-frame clones and lacks some. The sample has around 130,000 clones; around 94% are singletons. The clonotype comes from a boy younger than two with a congenital heart defect but otherwise immunologically healthy. The sample comprised thymus tissue. This chain links TRBV12-5 with TRBJ1-1, with 7 bases matching TRBD1. CDR3 protein: CASVRQGKDTEAFF. In DNA, the CDR3 is TGTGCTAGTGTCCGACAGGGAAAGGACACTGAAGCTTTCTTT.